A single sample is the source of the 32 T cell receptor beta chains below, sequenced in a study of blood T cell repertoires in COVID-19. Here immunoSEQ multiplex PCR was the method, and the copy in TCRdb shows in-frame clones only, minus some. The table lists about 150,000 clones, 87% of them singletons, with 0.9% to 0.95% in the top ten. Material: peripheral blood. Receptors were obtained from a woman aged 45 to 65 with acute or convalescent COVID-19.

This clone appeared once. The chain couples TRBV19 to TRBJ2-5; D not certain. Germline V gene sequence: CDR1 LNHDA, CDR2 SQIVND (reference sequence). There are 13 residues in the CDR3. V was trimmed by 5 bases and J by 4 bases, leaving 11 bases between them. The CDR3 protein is CASSPSGTETQYF. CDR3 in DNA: TGTGCCAGTAGTCCTTCAGGAACAGAGACCCAGTACTTC.

CDR3 amino acids: CASSVGLAGADTQYF. The CDR3 region has the DNA TGCGCCAGCAGCGTGGGACTAGCGGGCGCAGATACGCAGTATTTT. This chain links TRBV5-1 with TRBJ2-3; 12 bases align to TRBD2. From germline, CDR1 is SGHRS and CDR2 YFSETQ. After removal of 4 bases from V and 4 bases from J, the junction contained 4 bases not matched to a gene. The CDR3 runs to 15 residues.

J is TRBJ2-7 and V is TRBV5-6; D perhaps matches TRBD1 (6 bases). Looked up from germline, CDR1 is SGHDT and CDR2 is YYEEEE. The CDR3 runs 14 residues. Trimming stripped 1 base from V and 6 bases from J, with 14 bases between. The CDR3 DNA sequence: TGTGCCAGCAGCTTGATGGACAGAATGAGCGAGCAGTACTTC. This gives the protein CASSLMDRMSEQYF.

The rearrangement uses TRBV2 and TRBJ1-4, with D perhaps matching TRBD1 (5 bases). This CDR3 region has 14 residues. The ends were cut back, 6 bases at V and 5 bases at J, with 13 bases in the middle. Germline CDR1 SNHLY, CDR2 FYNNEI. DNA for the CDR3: TGTGCCAGCAGAGGAAGACAGTCGAATGAAAAACTGTTTTTT. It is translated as CASRGRQSNEKLFF.

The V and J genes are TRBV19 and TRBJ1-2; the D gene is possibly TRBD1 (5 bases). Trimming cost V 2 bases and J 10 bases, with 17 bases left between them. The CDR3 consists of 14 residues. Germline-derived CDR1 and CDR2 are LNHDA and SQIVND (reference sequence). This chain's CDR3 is CASSISSGTDLYTF. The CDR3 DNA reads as TGTGCCAGTAGTATATCCTCCGGGACTGACCTCTACACCTTC.

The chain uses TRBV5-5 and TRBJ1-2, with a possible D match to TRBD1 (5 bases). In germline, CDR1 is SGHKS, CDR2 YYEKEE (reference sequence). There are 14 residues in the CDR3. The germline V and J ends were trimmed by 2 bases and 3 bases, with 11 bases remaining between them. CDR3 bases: TGTGCCAGCAGCTTACATCAGGGTGACTATGGCTACACCTTC. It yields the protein CASSLHQGDYGYTF.

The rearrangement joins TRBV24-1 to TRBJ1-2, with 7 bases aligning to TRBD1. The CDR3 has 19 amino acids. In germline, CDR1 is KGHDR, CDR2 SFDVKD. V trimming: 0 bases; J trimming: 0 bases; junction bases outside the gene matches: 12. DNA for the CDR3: TGTGCCACCAGTGATTTGCAAACAGGGGCCCCGATAGCTAACTATGGCTACACCTTC. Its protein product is CATSDLQTGAPIANYGYTF.

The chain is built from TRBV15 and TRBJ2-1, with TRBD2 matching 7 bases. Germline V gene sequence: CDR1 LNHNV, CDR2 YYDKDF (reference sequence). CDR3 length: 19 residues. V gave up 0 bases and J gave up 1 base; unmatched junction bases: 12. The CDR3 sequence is CATSRDSTTSASSYNEQFF. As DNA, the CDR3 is TGTGCCACCAGCAGAGACTCCACTACTAGCGCAAGTTCCTACAATGAGCAGTTCTTC. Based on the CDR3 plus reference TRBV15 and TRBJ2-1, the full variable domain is DAMVIQNPRYQVTQFGKPVTLSCSQTLNHNVMYWYQQKSSQAPKLLFHYYDKDFNNEADTPDNFQSRRPNTSFCFLDIRSPGLGDTAMYLCATSRDSTTSASSYNEQFFGPGTRLTVL.

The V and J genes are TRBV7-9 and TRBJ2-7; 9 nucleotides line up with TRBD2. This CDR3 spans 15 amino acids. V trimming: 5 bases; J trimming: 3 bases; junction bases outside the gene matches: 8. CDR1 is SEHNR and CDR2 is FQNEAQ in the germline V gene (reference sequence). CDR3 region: CASSPSGTIDYEQYF. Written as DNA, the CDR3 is TGTGCCAGCAGCCCTAGCGGGACGATTGACTACGAGCAGTACTTC.

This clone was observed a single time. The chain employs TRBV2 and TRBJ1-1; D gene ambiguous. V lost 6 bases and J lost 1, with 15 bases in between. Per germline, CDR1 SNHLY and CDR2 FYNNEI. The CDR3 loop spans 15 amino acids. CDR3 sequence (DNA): TGTGCCAGCAGCCCCCTAAAACCGGGGAACACTGAAGCTTTCTTT. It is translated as CASSPLKPGNTEAFF.

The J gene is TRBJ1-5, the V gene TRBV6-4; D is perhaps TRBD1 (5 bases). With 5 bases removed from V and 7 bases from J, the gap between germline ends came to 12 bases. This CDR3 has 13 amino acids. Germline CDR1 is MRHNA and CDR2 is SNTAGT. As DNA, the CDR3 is TGTGCCAGCAGTCCCGACTGGGGCCAGCCCCAGCATTTT. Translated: CASSPDWGQPQHF.

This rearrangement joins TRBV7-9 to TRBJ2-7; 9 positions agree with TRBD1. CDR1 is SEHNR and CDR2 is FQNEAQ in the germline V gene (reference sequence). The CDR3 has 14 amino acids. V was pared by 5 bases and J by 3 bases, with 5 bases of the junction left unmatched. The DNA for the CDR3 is TGTGCCAGCAGCGTTCCGGGACAGGGCTACGAGCAGTACTTC. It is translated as CASSVPGQGYEQYF.

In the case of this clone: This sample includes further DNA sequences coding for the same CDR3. As DNA, the CDR3 is TGTGCTAGTGGTTTGGTACAAGGCAATCAGCCCCAGCATTTT. This translates into CASGLVQGNQPQHF. The chain has TRBV12-5 and TRBJ1-5, with D unclear. CDR3 length: 14 residues. The germline V gene encodes CDR1 LGHNT and CDR2 FRNRAP. V lost 0 bases and J lost 2, with 5 bases in between.

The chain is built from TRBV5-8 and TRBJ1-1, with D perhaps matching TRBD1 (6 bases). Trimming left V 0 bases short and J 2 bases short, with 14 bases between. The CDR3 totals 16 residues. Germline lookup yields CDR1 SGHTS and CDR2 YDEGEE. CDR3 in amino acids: CASSLAERGGNTEAFF. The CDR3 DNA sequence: TGTGCCAGCAGCTTGGCCGAGAGGGGGGGTAACACTGAAGCTTTCTTT. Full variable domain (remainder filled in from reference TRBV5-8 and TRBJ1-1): EAGVTQSPTHLIKTRGQQATLRCSPISGHTSVYWYQQALGLGLQFLLWYDEGEERNRGNFPPRFSGRQFPNYSSELNVNALELEDSALYLCASSLAERGGNTEAFFGQGTRLTVV.

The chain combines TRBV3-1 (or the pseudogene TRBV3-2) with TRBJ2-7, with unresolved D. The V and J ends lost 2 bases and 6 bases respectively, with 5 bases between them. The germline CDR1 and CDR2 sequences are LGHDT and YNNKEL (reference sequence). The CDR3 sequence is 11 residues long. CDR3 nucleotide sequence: TGTGCCAGCAGCCAATATTTCGAGCAGTACTTC. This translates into CASSQYFEQYF.

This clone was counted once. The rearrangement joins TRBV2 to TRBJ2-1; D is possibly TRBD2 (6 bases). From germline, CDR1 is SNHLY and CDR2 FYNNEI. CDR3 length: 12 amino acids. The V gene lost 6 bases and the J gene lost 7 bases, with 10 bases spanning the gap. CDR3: CASRRLGNEQFF. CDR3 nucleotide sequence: TGTGCCAGCAGGCGACTAGGTAATGAGCAGTTCTTC.

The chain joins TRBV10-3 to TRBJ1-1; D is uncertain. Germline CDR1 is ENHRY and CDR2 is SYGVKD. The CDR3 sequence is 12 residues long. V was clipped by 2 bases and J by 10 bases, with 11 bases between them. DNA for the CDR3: TGTGCCATCAGTGAGCCGCAGAGGGTAGCTTTCTTT. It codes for CAISEPQRVAFF.

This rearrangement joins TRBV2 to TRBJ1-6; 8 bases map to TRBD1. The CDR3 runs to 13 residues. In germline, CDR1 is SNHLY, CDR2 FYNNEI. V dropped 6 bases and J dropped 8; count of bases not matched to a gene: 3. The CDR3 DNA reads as TGTGCCAGCAGGGGGGACAGGTATTCACCCCTCCACTTT. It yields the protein CASRGDRYSPLHF.

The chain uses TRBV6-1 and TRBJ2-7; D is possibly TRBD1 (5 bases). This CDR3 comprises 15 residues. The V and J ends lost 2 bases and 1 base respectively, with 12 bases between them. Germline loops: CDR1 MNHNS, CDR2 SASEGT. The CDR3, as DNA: TGTGCCAGCAGTGAAAGGGTCCCAGGGTCCTACGAGCAGTACTTC. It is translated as CASSERVPGSYEQYF.

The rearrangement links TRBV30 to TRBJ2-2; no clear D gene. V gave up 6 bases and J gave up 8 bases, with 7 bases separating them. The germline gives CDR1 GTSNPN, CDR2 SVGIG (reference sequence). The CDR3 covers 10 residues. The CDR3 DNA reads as TGTGCCTGTCTCCGTGGGGAGCTGTTTTTT. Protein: CACLRGELFF.

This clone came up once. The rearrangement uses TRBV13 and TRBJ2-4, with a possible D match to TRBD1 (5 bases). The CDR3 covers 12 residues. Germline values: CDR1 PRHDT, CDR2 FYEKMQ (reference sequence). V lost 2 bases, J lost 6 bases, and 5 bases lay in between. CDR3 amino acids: CASSLRGNIQYF. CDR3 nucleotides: TGTGCCAGCAGCTTAAGGGGAAACATTCAGTACTTC. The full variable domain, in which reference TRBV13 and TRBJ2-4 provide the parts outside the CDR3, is AAGVIQSPRHLIKEKRETATLKCYPIPRHDTVYWYQQGPGQDPQFLISFYEKMQSDKGSIPDRFSAQQFSDYHSELNMSSLELGDSALYFCASSLRGNIQYFGAGTRLSVL.

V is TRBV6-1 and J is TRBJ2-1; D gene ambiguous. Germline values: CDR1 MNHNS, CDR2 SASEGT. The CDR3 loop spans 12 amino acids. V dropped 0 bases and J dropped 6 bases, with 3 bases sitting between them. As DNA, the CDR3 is TGTGCCAGCAGTGAAGCCCTCAATGAGCAGTTCTTC. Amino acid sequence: CASSEALNEQFF.

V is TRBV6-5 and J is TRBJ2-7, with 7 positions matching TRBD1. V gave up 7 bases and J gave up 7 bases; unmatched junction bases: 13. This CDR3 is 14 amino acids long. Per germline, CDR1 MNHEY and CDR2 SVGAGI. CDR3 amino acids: CASNRMDRINEQYF. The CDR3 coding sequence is TGTGCCAGCAACAGAATGGACAGGATTAATGAGCAGTACTTC.

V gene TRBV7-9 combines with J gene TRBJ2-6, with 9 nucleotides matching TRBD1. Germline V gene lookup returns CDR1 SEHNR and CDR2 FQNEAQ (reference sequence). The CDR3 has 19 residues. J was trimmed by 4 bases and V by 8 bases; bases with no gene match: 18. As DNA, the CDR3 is TGTGCCAGCGACGACCTATCGGGACAGGGTACCTCCGGGGCCAACGTCCTGACTTTC. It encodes CASDDLSGQGTSGANVLTF.

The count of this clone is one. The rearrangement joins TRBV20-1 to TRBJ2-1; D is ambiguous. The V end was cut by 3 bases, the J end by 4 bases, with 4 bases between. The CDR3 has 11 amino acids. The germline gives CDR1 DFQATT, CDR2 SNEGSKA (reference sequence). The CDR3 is CSASVYNEQFF. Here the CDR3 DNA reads TGCAGTGCTAGCGTTTACAATGAGCAGTTCTTC.

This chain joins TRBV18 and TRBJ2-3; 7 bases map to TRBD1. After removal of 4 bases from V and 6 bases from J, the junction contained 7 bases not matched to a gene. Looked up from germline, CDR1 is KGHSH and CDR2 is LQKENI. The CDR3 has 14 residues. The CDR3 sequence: CASSLGQMIDTQYF. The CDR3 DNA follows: TGTGCCAGCTCACTGGGACAGATGATTGATACGCAGTATTTT.

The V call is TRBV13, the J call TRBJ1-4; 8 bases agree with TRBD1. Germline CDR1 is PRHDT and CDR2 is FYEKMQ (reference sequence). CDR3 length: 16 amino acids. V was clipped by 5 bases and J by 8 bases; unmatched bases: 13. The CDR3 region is CASSGTGQGMGEKLFF. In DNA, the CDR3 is TGTGCCAGCAGCGGCACCGGACAGGGAATGGGGGAAAAACTGTTTTTT.

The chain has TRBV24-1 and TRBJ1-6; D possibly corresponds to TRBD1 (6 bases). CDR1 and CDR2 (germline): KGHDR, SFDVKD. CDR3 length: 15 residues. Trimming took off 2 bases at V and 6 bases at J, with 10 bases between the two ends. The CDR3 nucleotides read TGTGCCACCAGTGATTCATCAGGGGTTAATTCACCCCTCCACTTT. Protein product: CATSDSSGVNSPLHF.

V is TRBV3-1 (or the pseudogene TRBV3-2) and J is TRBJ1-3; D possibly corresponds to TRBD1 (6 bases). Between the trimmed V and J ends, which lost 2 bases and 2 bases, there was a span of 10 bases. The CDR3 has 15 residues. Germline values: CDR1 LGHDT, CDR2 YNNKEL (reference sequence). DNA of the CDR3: TGTGCCAGCAGCCAACTTCGGACAGCTGGAAACACCATATATTTT. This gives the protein CASSQLRTAGNTIYF.

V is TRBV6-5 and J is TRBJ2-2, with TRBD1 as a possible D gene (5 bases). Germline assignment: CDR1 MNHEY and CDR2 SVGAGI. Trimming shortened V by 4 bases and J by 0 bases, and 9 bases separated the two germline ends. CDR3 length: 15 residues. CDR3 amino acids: CASSFETANTGELFF. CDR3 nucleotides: TGTGCCAGCAGTTTTGAGACAGCGAACACCGGGGAGCTGTTTTTT.

The CDR3 DNA is TGTGCCAGCAGTAGCGGGGGCCTCTCCTACAATGAGCAGTTCTTC. As protein: CASSSGGLSYNEQFF. The chain uses TRBV6-5 and TRBJ2-1, with 8 bases identical to TRBD2. The length of the CDR3 is 15 residues. V lost 5 bases, J lost 0 bases, and 3 bases stayed unmatched. Germline values: CDR1 MNHEY, CDR2 SVGAGI.

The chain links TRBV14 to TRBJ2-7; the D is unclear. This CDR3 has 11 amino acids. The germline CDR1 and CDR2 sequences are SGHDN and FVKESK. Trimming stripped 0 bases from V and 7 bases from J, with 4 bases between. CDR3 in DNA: TGTGCCAGCAGCCAAGATCGTGAGCAGTACTTC. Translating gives CASSQDREQYF.